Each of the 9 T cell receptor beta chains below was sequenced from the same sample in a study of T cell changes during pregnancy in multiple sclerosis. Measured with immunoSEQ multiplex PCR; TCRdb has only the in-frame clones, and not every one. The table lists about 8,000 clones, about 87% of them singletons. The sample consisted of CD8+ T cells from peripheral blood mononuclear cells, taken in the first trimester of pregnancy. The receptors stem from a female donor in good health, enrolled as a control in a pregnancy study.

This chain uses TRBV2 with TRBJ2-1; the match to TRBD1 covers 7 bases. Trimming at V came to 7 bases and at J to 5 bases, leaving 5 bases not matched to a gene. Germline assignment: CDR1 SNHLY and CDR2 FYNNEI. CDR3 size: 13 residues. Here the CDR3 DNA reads TGTGCCAGCAAGACAGGGTTGGACAATGAGCAGTTCTTC. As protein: CASKTGLDNEQFF.

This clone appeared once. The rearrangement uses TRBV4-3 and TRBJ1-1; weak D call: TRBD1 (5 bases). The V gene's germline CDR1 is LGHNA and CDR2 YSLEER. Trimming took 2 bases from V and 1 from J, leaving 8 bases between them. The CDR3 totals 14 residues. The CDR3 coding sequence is TGCGCCAGCAGCCAATTCGGGGGGAACACTGAAGCTTTCTTT. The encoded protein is CASSQFGGNTEAFF.

The CDR3 nucleotides are TGTGCCAGCAGTGAAATTGATTGGGCGACCTACGAGCAGTACTTC. This gives the protein CASSEIDWATYEQYF. The genes are TRBV2 and TRBJ2-7; no clear D gene. This CDR3 region has 15 residues. V was cut by 2 bases and J by 2 bases, with 13 bases left in between. From germline, CDR1 is SNHLY and CDR2 FYNNEI.

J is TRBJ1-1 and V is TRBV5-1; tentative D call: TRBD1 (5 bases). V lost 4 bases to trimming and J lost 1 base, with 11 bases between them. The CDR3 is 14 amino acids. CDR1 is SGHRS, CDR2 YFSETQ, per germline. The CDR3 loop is CASSALTGNTEAFF. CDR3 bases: TGCGCCAGCAGCGCACTTACAGGGAACACTGAAGCTTTCTTT. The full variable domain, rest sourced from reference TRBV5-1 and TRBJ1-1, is KAGVTQTPRYLIKTRGQQVTLSCSPISGHRSVSWYQQTPGQGLQFLFEYFSETQRNKGNFPGRFSGRQFSNSRSEMNVSTLELGDSALYLCASSALTGNTEAFFGQGTRLTVV.

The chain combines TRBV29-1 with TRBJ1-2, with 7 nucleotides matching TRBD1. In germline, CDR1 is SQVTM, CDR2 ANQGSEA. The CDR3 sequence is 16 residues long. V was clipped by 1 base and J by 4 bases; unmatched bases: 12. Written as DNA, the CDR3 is TGCAGCGTTGAAGTAGGGGGCTTTGCGGAGGGCTATGGCTACACCTTC. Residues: CSVEVGGFAEGYGYTF.

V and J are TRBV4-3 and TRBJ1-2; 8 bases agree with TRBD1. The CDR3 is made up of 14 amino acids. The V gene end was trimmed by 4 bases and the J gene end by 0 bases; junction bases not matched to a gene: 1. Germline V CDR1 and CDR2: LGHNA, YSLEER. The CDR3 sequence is CASSPDRANYGYTF. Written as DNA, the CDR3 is TGCGCCAGCAGCCCGGACAGGGCTAACTATGGCTACACCTTC.

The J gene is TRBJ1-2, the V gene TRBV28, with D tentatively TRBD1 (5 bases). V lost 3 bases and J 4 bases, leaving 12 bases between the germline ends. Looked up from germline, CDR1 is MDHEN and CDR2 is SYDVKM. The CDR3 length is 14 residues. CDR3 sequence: CASSFIRAGYGYTF. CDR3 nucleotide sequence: TGTGCCAGCAGTTTTATCAGGGCCGGCTATGGCTACACCTTC.

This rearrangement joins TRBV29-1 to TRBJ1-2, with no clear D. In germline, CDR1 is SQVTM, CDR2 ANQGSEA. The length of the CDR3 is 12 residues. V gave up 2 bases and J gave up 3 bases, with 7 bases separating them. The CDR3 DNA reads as TGCAGCGTTGAATATTTAGACTATGGCTACACCTTC. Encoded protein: CSVEYLDYGYTF. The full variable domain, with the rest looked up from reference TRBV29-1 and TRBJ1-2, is SAVISQKPSRDICQRGTSLTIQCQVDSQVTMMFWYRQQPGQSLTLIATANQGSEATYESGFVIDKFPISRPNLTFSTLTVSNMSPEDSSIYLCSVEYLDYGYTFGSGTRLTVV.

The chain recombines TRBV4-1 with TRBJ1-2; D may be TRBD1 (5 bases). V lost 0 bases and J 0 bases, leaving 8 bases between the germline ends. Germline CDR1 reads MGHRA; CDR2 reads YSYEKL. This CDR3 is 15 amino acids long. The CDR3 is CASSQEPGSNYGYTF. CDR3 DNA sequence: TGCGCCAGCAGCCAAGAACCAGGGTCTAACTATGGCTACACCTTC.